The present entry profiles one T cell receptor (beta chain) with its context. The V segment lost 6 bases and the J segment 4 bases; nucleotides outside the gene matches: 4. CDR3 length: 13 residues. Germline assignment: CDR1 ENHRY and CDR2 SYGVKD. The method was immunoSEQ multiplex PCR; TCRdb's version includes in-frame clones alone and lacks a portion of them. This table has about 23,000 clones, approximately 90% appearing once. These data originate in a study of blood T cell repertoires in COVID-19. Study background: T cells, B-cell-depleted T cells, or PBMCs provided the cDNA or gDNA that served as material.

The sequence derives from a woman over 75 with active or convalescent COVID-19. The chain is built from TRBV10-3 and TRBJ2-7; 9 bases line up with TRBD1. The sample comprised peripheral blood. The CDR3 protein is CAISRDRDYEQYF. As DNA, the CDR3 is TGTGCCATCAGCCGGGACAGGGATTACGAGCAGTACTTC.